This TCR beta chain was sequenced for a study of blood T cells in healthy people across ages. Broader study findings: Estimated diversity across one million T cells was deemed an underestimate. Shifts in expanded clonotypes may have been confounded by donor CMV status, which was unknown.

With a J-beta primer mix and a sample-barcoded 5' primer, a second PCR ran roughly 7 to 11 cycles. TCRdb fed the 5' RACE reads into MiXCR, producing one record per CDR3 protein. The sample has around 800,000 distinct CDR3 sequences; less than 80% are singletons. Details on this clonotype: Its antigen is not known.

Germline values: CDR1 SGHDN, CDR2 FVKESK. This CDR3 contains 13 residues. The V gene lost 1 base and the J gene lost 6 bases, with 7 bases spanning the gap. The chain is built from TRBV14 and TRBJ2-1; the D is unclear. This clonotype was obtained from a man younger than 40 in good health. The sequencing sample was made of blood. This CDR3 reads CASSQGRTNEQFF. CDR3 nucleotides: TGTGCCAGCAGCCAAGGGCGGACCAATGAGCAGTTCTTC.